The rows below give T cell receptor beta chains drawn from one sample of a study of OX40 agonist ivuxolimab in advanced cancers. Sequencing used immunoSEQ multiplex PCR; TCRdb keeps in-frame clones, though not all of them. The sample consists of about 50,000 clones, 70% to 90% of them appearing once. The input for sequencing was CD4+ or CD8+ T cells sorted from blood, taken in a trial of the OX40 agonist ivuxolimab. These receptors were taken from an adult with an advanced solid tumor such as melanoma, head and neck, liver or kidney cancer. CDR3s include the opening cysteine and the closing phenylalanine or tryptophan. Fields, in order: J gene, D gene, V gene, clone size, CDR3 protein, CDR3 DNA. The D gene is left open where the match is weak. For some rows the clone size is stated as once, few or many, or as a class when expanded; others skip it.

j_call: TRBJ2-5
d_call: NA
v_call: TRBV5-1
clone_size: NA
cdr3_aa: CASSWGDGGKETQYF
cdr3_nt: TGCGCCAGCAGCTGGGGGGACGGAGGGAAAGAGACCCAGTACTTC

j_call: TRBJ2-7
d_call: NA
v_call: TRBV7-9
clone_size: NA
cdr3_aa: CASGGDGVSYEQYF
cdr3_nt: TGTGCCAGCGGAGGGGACGGAGTTTCCTACGAGCAGTACTTC

j_call: TRBJ1-3
d_call: NA
v_call: TRBV7-9
clone_size: NA
cdr3_aa: CASSPTIRGARGNTIYF
cdr3_nt: TGTGCCAGCAGCCCAACTATAAGGGGGGCGCGCGGAAACACCATATATTTT

j_call: TRBJ2-2
d_call: NA
v_call: TRBV30
clone_size: NA
cdr3_aa: CAWSEWTEELFF
cdr3_nt: TGTGCCTGGAGTGAGTGGACGGAGGAGCTGTTTTTT

j_call: TRBJ2-7
d_call: NA
v_call: TRBV6-6
clone_size: NA
cdr3_aa: CASRSGAYEQYF
cdr3_nt: TGTGCCAGCAGATCCGGGGCCTACGAGCAGTACTTC

j_call: TRBJ2-3
d_call: NA
v_call: TRBV6-4
clone_size: NA
cdr3_aa: CASSFSGGTDTQYF
cdr3_nt: TGTGCCAGCAGTTTTTCCGGAGGCACAGATACGCAGTATTTT

j_call: TRBJ2-7
d_call: TRBD1
v_call: TRBV6-5
clone_size: NA
cdr3_aa: CASGLAGGFSEQYF
cdr3_nt: TGTGCCAGCGGACTGGCAGGGGGTTTTTCCGAGCAGTACTTC

j_call: TRBJ2-1
d_call: NA
v_call: TRBV5-1
clone_size: NA
cdr3_aa: CASSMGDKLAEQFF
cdr3_nt: TGCGCCAGCAGCATGGGGGACAAGCTGGCTGAGCAGTTCTTC

j_call: TRBJ2-5
d_call: NA
v_call: TRBV5-8
clone_size: NA
cdr3_aa: CASSLAGRETQYF
cdr3_nt: TGTGCCAGCAGCTTGGCCGGGCGAGAGACCCAGTACTTC

j_call: TRBJ1-2
d_call: NA
v_call: TRBV28
clone_size: NA
cdr3_aa: CASTPASYGYTF
cdr3_nt: TGTGCCAGCACCCCAGCAAGCTATGGCTACACCTTC

j_call: TRBJ2-5
d_call: TRBD2
v_call: TRBV13
clone_size: NA
cdr3_aa: CASSLPGLAGEETQYF
cdr3_nt: TGTGCCAGCAGCTTACCGGGACTAGCGGGAGAAGAGACCCAGTACTTC

j_call: TRBJ1-2
d_call: TRBD1
v_call: TRBV5-6
clone_size: NA
cdr3_aa: CASSRDRGGGYTF
cdr3_nt: TGTGCCAGCAGCAGGGACAGGGGAGGCGGCTACACCTTC

j_call: TRBJ2-2
d_call: NA
v_call: TRBV7-2
clone_size: NA
cdr3_aa: CASSFHPTRGGELFF
cdr3_nt: TGTGCCAGCAGCTTCCACCCCACTCGGGGGGGGGAGCTGTTTTTT

j_call: TRBJ2-2
d_call: NA
v_call: TRBV2
clone_size: NA
cdr3_aa: CASGNLGGTGELFF
cdr3_nt: TGTGCCAGCGGGAATCTGGGCGGCACCGGGGAGCTGTTTTTT

j_call: TRBJ2-1
d_call: NA
v_call: TRBV7-4
clone_size: NA
cdr3_aa: CASSPRLTRNNEQFF
cdr3_nt: TGTGCCAGCAGCCCAAGACTCACCCGGAACAATGAGCAGTTCTTC

j_call: TRBJ1-1
d_call: NA
v_call: TRBV12-1
clone_size: NA
cdr3_aa: CASSSTTGRGLQIGAFF
cdr3_nt: TGTGCCAGCAGCTCCACCACGGGCAGGGGGCTTCAGATAGGAGCTTTCTTT

j_call: TRBJ2-5
d_call: NA
v_call: TRBV7-6
clone_size: NA
cdr3_aa: CASSPKETQYF
cdr3_nt: TGTGCCAGCAGCCCTAAAGAGACCCAGTACTTC

j_call: TRBJ2-5
d_call: TRBD2
v_call: TRBV5-4
clone_size: NA
cdr3_aa: CASSLNPWAGGPRETQYF
cdr3_nt: TGTGCCAGCAGCTTAAATCCGTGGGCGGGAGGGCCCAGGGAGACCCAGTACTTC

j_call: TRBJ2-2
d_call: NA
v_call: TRBV6-6
clone_size: NA
cdr3_aa: CASRTGGSGELFF
cdr3_nt: TGTGCCAGCAGAACCGGGGGATCCGGGGAGCTGTTTTTT

j_call: TRBJ2-5
d_call: NA
v_call: TRBV11-3
clone_size: NA
cdr3_aa: CASSTQGFPAAQYF
cdr3_nt: TGTGCCAGCAGCACCCAGGGCTTTCCCGCAGCCCAGTACTTC

j_call: TRBJ2-3
d_call: NA
v_call: TRBV5-6
clone_size: NA
cdr3_aa: CASSLEDRGTDTQYF
cdr3_nt: TGTGCCAGCAGCTTGGAGGACCGCGGCACAGATACGCAGTATTTT

j_call: TRBJ2-1
d_call: TRBD2
v_call: TRBV12-5
clone_size: NA
cdr3_aa: CASGETSGRAWGEQFF
cdr3_nt: TGTGCTAGTGGGGAGACTAGCGGGAGGGCCTGGGGTGAGCAGTTCTTC

j_call: TRBJ1-4
d_call: NA
v_call: TRBV2
clone_size: NA
cdr3_aa: CANKQGALSEKLFF
cdr3_nt: TGTGCCAACAAACAGGGCGCACTATCCGAAAAACTGTTTTTT

j_call: TRBJ1-5
d_call: NA
v_call: TRBV5-1
clone_size: NA
cdr3_aa: CASSLGSGRAPQHF
cdr3_nt: TGCGCCAGCAGCTTGGGATCAGGGAGGGCGCCCCAGCATTTT

j_call: TRBJ2-5
d_call: NA
v_call: TRBV18
clone_size: NA
cdr3_aa: CASSPPLVRMGETQYF
cdr3_nt: TGTGCCAGCTCACCACCCTTAGTGCGGATGGGGGAGACCCAGTACTTC

j_call: TRBJ2-3
d_call: TRBD1
v_call: TRBV29-1
clone_size: NA
cdr3_aa: CSIPYASGQGGDTQYF
cdr3_nt: TGCAGCATCCCCTATGCGTCGGGACAGGGGGGGGATACGCAGTATTTT

j_call: TRBJ2-4
d_call: TRBD1
v_call: TRBV28
clone_size: NA
cdr3_aa: CASSSGTGAKNIQYF
cdr3_nt: TGTGCCAGCAGTTCCGGGACAGGGGCCAAAAACATTCAGTACTTC

j_call: TRBJ1-6
d_call: TRBD1
v_call: TRBV6-1
clone_size: NA
cdr3_aa: CASSGGQGDRSPLHF
cdr3_nt: TGTGCCAGCAGTGGGGGGCAGGGGGATAGGTCACCCCTCCACTTT

j_call: TRBJ2-5
d_call: TRBD1
v_call: TRBV6-1
clone_size: NA
cdr3_aa: CASATGGRETQYF
cdr3_nt: TGTGCCAGTGCGACAGGGGGCAGGGAGACCCAGTACTTC

j_call: TRBJ1-1
d_call: NA
v_call: TRBV6-6
clone_size: NA
cdr3_aa: CASSHAPGTKAFF
cdr3_nt: TGTGCCAGCAGTCATGCTCCCGGGACCAAAGCTTTCTTT

j_call: TRBJ2-3
d_call: TRBD1
v_call: TRBV11-2
clone_size: NA
cdr3_aa: CASSSLGGTGSTDTQYF
cdr3_nt: TGTGCCAGCAGCTCTCTTGGGGGGACAGGGTCCACAGATACGCAGTATTTT

j_call: TRBJ1-2
d_call: NA
v_call: TRBV6-5
clone_size: NA
cdr3_aa: CASCYDLGGYGYTF
cdr3_nt: TGTGCCAGCTGCTACGACTTAGGTGGCTATGGCTACACCTTC

j_call: TRBJ2-1
d_call: TRBD2
v_call: TRBV30
clone_size: NA
cdr3_aa: CAWWTSGNEQFF
cdr3_nt: TGTGCCTGGTGGACTAGCGGCAATGAGCAGTTCTTC

j_call: TRBJ2-1
d_call: NA
v_call: TRBV4-1
clone_size: NA
cdr3_aa: CASSQSQQYNEQFF
cdr3_nt: TGCGCCAGCAGCCAATCACAGCAATACAATGAGCAGTTCTTC

j_call: TRBJ2-6
d_call: NA
v_call: TRBV2
clone_size: NA
cdr3_aa: CASRETVSSGANVLTF
cdr3_nt: TGTGCCAGCAGAGAGACAGTCTCCTCTGGGGCCAACGTCCTGACTTTC

j_call: TRBJ2-1
d_call: TRBD2
v_call: TRBV19
clone_size: NA
cdr3_aa: CASMAGGDEQFF
cdr3_nt: TGTGCCAGTATGGCGGGAGGGGATGAGCAGTTCTTC

j_call: TRBJ2-4
d_call: NA
v_call: TRBV5-1
clone_size: NA
cdr3_aa: CASSPGTPAKNIQYF
cdr3_nt: TGCGCCAGCAGCCCAGGGACACCTGCCAAAAACATTCAGTACTTC

j_call: TRBJ2-3
d_call: NA
v_call: TRBV11-3
clone_size: once
cdr3_aa: CASSLGSTDTQYF
cdr3_nt: TGTGCCAGCAGCTTAGGCAGCACAGATACGCAGTATTTT

j_call: TRBJ1-3
d_call: NA
v_call: TRBV10-3
clone_size: once
cdr3_aa: CAISDIGEVGHIYF
cdr3_nt: TGTGCCATCAGTGATATTGGGGAGGTTGGACACATATATTTT

j_call: TRBJ1-2
d_call: TRBD1
v_call: TRBV28
clone_size: NA
cdr3_aa: CASSTGQGLMNGYTF
cdr3_nt: TGTGCCAGCAGCACGGGACAGGGACTAATGAATGGCTACACCTTC

j_call: TRBJ2-7
d_call: NA
v_call: TRBV29-1
clone_size: NA
cdr3_aa: CSVEAAGSYEQYF
cdr3_nt: TGCAGCGTTGAAGCTGCAGGTTCCTACGAGCAGTACTTC

j_call: TRBJ2-1
d_call: TRBD2
v_call: TRBV30
clone_size: NA
cdr3_aa: CAWTIAGTYNEQFF
cdr3_nt: TGTGCCTGGACCATAGCGGGAACGTACAATGAGCAGTTCTTC

j_call: TRBJ1-3
d_call: TRBD1
v_call: TRBV18
clone_size: NA
cdr3_aa: CASSREQGATGNTIYF
cdr3_nt: TGTGCCAGCTCACGAGAACAGGGGGCAACCGGAAACACCATATATTTT

j_call: TRBJ1-2
d_call: NA
v_call: TRBV28
clone_size: NA
cdr3_aa: CASSLWDYGYTF
cdr3_nt: TGTGCCAGCAGTTTATGGGACTATGGCTACACCTTC

j_call: TRBJ2-1
d_call: TRBD1
v_call: TRBV6-5
clone_size: once
cdr3_aa: CASSFSGQGARNEQFF
cdr3_nt: TGTGCCAGCAGTTTTTCGGGACAGGGGGCTCGTAATGAGCAGTTCTTC

j_call: TRBJ1-4
d_call: NA
v_call: TRBV4-1
clone_size: NA
cdr3_aa: CASSQVDRHNEKLFF
cdr3_nt: TGCGCCAGCAGCCAAGTCGACAGGCATAATGAAAAACTGTTTTTT

j_call: TRBJ2-1
d_call: TRBD1
v_call: TRBV7-2
clone_size: NA
cdr3_aa: CASSFGTAYNEQFF
cdr3_nt: TGTGCCAGCAGCTTTGGGACAGCCTACAATGAGCAGTTCTTC

j_call: TRBJ2-3
d_call: TRBD1
v_call: TRBV4-1
clone_size: NA
cdr3_aa: CASSQGTGRTDTQYF
cdr3_nt: TGCGCCAGCAGCCAAGGGACAGGCAGAACAGATACGCAGTATTTT

j_call: TRBJ2-2
d_call: TRBD2
v_call: TRBV11-2
clone_size: NA
cdr3_aa: CASEWTSGSWSTGELFF
cdr3_nt: TGTGCCAGCGAATGGACTAGCGGGAGTTGGAGCACCGGGGAGCTGTTTTTT

j_call: TRBJ2-5
d_call: TRBD2
v_call: TRBV19
clone_size: NA
cdr3_aa: CASSNLFGGKETQYF
cdr3_nt: TGTGCCAGTAGTAATCTCTTCGGGGGGAAAGAGACCCAGTACTTC

j_call: TRBJ1-5
d_call: NA
v_call: TRBV4-1
clone_size: NA
cdr3_aa: CASSQETRGNQPQHF
cdr3_nt: TGCGCCAGCAGCCAAGAAACGAGGGGCAATCAGCCCCAGCATTTT

j_call: TRBJ1-1
d_call: NA
v_call: TRBV15
clone_size: NA
cdr3_aa: CATSRYRGPTEAFF
cdr3_nt: TGTGCCACCAGCCGGTACCGGGGGCCCACTGAAGCTTTCTTT

j_call: TRBJ2-7
d_call: NA
v_call: TRBV19
clone_size: NA
cdr3_aa: CASSMGHYYEQYF
cdr3_nt: TGTGCCAGTAGTATGGGACATTACTACGAGCAGTACTTC

j_call: TRBJ2-7
d_call: NA
v_call: TRBV21-1
clone_size: NA
cdr3_aa: CASSNPGLAAYEQYF
cdr3_nt: TGTGCCAGCAGCAACCCGGGACTAGCGGCCTACGAGCAGTACTTC

j_call: TRBJ2-5
d_call: TRBD1
v_call: TRBV4-1
clone_size: once
cdr3_aa: CASSQDRQGAETQYF
cdr3_nt: TGCGCCAGCAGCCAAGACAGGCAGGGGGCAGAGACCCAGTACTTC

j_call: TRBJ2-1
d_call: NA
v_call: TRBV6-6
clone_size: NA
cdr3_aa: CASGGPSSYNEQFF
cdr3_nt: TGTGCCAGCGGCGGGCCTAGCTCCTACAATGAGCAGTTCTTC

j_call: TRBJ2-2
d_call: TRBD2
v_call: TRBV5-1
clone_size: NA
cdr3_aa: CASSLGLAGPTGELFF
cdr3_nt: TGCGCCAGCAGCTTGGGACTAGCGGGACCTACCGGGGAGCTGTTTTTT

j_call: TRBJ1-1
d_call: NA
v_call: TRBV10-2
clone_size: NA
cdr3_aa: CASSLGPSAEAFF
cdr3_nt: TGCGCCAGCAGTTTAGGCCCCTCCGCTGAAGCTTTCTTT

j_call: TRBJ2-5
d_call: NA
v_call: TRBV6-5
clone_size: NA
cdr3_aa: CASSYDSRGTTQYF
cdr3_nt: TGTGCCAGCAGTTACGATTCCCGGGGGACGACTCAGTACTTC

j_call: TRBJ2-3
d_call: NA
v_call: TRBV6-1
clone_size: NA
cdr3_aa: CASSRGGDTQYF
cdr3_nt: TGTGCCAGCAGCCGAGGTGGAGATACGCAGTATTTT